This T cell receptor beta chain was captured in a study of human T cells and chemical hapten exposure. Study context: Per-sample variation in TCR yield stemmed mainly from small pooled library volume differences. Study-wide points: The study found that DPC sensitization did not change TCRs above 1 in 1000 frequency.

The study extracted total RNA from unfractionated whole blood. V lost 7 bases, J lost 2 bases, and 6 bases stayed unmatched. This CDR3 has 16 residues. Germline V gene lookup returns CDR1 SGHVS and CDR2 FQNEAQ. Attachment of unique molecular identifiers to individual cDNA molecules was performed in the library. Under the authors' procedure: With a range of about 23,224 to 750,000, the median per sample was 95,638 TCRs. TCRdb redid the calling of the 5' RACE reads with MiXCR, one entry per CDR3 protein. The authors' filters were not applied to this entry. The repertoire holds roughly 81,000 distinct CDR3 sequences, around 15% seen once, with 6.8% in the top ten. Notes on this clonotype: Its antigen is unidentified.

The TCR sequence derives from a female donor in good health. The chain couples TRBV7-8 to TRBJ2-3, with TRBD2 identical over 13 bases. The CDR3 nucleotides read TGTGCCAGCATGCCGGGACTAGCGGGAACCACAGATACGCAGTATTTT. Residues: CASMPGLAGTTDTQYF.